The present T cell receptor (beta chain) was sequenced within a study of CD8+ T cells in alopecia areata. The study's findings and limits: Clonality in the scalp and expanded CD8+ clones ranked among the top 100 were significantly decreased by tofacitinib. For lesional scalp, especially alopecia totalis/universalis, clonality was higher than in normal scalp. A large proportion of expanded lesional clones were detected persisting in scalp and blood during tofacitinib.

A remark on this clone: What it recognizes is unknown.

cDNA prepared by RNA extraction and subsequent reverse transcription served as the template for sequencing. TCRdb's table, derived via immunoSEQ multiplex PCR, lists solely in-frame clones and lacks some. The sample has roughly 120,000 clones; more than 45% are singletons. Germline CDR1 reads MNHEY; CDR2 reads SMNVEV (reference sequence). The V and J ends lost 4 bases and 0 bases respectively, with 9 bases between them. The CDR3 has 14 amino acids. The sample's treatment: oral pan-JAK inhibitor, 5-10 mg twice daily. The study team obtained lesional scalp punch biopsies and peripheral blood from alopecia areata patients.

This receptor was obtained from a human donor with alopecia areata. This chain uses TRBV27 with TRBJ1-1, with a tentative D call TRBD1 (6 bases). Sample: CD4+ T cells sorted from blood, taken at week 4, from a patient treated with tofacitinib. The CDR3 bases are TGTGCCAGCAGTTCACAGGGTGTGAACACTGAAGCTTTCTTT. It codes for CASSSQGVNTEAFF.